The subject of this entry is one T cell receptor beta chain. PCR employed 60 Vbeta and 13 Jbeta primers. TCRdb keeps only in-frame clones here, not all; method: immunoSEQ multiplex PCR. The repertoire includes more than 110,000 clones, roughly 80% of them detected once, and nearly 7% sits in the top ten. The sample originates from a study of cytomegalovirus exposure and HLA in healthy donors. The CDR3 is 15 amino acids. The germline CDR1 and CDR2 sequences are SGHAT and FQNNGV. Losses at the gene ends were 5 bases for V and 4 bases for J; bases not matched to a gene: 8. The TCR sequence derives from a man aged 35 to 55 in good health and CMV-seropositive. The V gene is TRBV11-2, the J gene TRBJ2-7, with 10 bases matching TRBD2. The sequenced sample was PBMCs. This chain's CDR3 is CASSKGTSDLYEQYF. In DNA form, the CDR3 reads TGTGCCAGCAGCAAAGGGACTAGCGATCTGTACGAGCAGTACTTC.